The clone carrying this T cell receptor (beta chain) was detected once. Data came from immunoSEQ multiplex PCR; TCRdb stores just in-frame clones and leaves some out. In the table there are 500,000 or so clones, 87% of which are singletons. This sample is part of a study of Ad26.COV2.S vaccination and SARS-CoV-2 variants. The CDR3 extends over 15 amino acids. Germline CDR1 and CDR2: SGDLS and YYNGEE. V lost 0 bases and J lost 0, with 9 bases in between. This sample's treatment: about 20 received Ad26.COV2.S at low or high dose, single or two shots; 5 received placebo; per-sample allocation not given. Following the first vaccine or placebo injection, samples were taken on day 63.

The V gene is TRBV9, the J gene TRBJ2-5; no reliable D call. The starting material was peripheral blood, obtained in a trial of Ad26.COV2.S vaccine versus placebo. The receptor's source is a person aged 18 to 59 who received the Ad26.COV2.S COVID-19 vaccine or a placebo. Here the CDR3 DNA reads TGTGCCAGCAGCGTAGCTGCGTCATACCAAGAGACCCAGTACTTC. Its translation: CASSVAASYQETQYF.